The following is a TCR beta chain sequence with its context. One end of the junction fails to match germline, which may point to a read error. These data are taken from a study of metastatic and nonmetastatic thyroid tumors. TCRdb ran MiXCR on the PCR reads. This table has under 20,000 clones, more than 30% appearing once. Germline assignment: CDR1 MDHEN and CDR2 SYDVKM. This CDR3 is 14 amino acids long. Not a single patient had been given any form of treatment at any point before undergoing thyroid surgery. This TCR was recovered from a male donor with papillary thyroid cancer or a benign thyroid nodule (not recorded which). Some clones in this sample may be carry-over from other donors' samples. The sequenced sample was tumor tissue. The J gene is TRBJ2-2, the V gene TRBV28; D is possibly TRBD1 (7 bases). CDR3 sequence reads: CTSTDREVTWELFF. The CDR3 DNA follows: TGTACCAGCACTGACAGGGAGGTCACCTGGGAGCTGTTTTTT.